The 27 T cell receptor beta chains presented below share a single source sample, sequenced in a study of early T cells in non-severe SARS-CoV-2 infection. From the 5' RACE reads, TCRdb called clonotypes with MiXCR, one entry per CDR3 protein. The sample carries 25,000 to 35,000 distinct CDR3 sequences, approximately 4.7% recorded once. The sample taken for sequencing was whole blood. These receptors came from an adult who was a healthcare worker with PCR-confirmed SARS-CoV-2 infection or an uninfected control (not recorded which).

Note on this clonotype: With a much larger clone just one base away, this may be a read error. The rearrangement joins TRBV24-1 to TRBJ2-4; D remains unclear. The germline CDR1 and CDR2 sequences are KGHDR and SFDVKD. The CDR3 has 14 residues. CDR3 amino acids: CATSASVVENIQHF. CDR3 DNA: TGTGCCACCAGCGCGTCTGTAGTCGAAAACATTCAGCACTTC.

The rearrangement uses TRBV7-2 and TRBJ2-2, with D perhaps matching TRBD1 (6 bases). This CDR3 comprises 16 residues. The germline gives CDR1 SGHTA, CDR2 FQGNSA. V lost 5 bases and J lost 2, with 15 bases in between. The CDR3 here is CASSQAGTYNTGELFF. CDR3 bases: TGTGCCAGCAGCCAAGCCGGGACATACAACACCGGGGAGCTGTTTTTT.

This clonotype was seen at least ten times. The chain has TRBV2 and TRBJ2-5, with no clear D. The CDR3 sequence is 15 residues long. Germline lookup yields CDR1 SNHLY and CDR2 FYNNEI. Trimming removed 6 bases at V and 4 bases at J, with 18 bases between. CDR3 protein: CASSENRANGETQYF. For the CDR3, the DNA is TGTGCCAGCAGCGAAAACCGGGCCAATGGAGAGACCCAGTACTTC.

This clonotype was picked up many times. The V call is TRBV29-1, the J call TRBJ1-4; D is undetermined. From germline, CDR1 is SQVTM and CDR2 ANQGSEA. The CDR3 loop spans 14 amino acids. V dropped 2 bases and J dropped 3 bases, with 10 bases sitting between them. CDR3 bases: TGCAGCGTTGAATCGGTTGAGGCTAATGAAAAACTGTTTTTT. Protein product: CSVESVEANEKLFF.

This clonotype was picked up many times. This chain's CDR3 is CASSFTSGRAHTQYF. In nucleotides, the CDR3 is TGTGCCAGCAGTTTCACTAGCGGGAGGGCCCATACGCAGTATTTT. The V gene is TRBV12-3 or TRBV12-4, the J gene TRBJ2-3; 13 positions agree with TRBD2. The CDR3 totals 15 residues. V lost 3 bases, J lost 7 bases, and 4 bases stayed unmatched.

This clonotype was observed many times. The chain couples TRBV24-1 to TRBJ2-1, with D hard to call. V gave up 5 bases and J gave up 10 bases, with 8 bases separating them. This CDR3 contains 11 residues. Germline CDR1 KGHDR, CDR2 SFDVKD. CDR3 region: CATSVSGEQFF. The CDR3 DNA reads as TGTGCCACCAGTGTAAGTGGGGAGCAGTTCTTC.

This clonotype has a count of ten or more. The chain links TRBV6-6 to TRBJ1-4; D remains ambiguous. V lost 0 bases to trimming and J lost 12 bases, with 8 bases between them. The CDR3 sequence is 12 residues long. Germline V gene lookup returns CDR1 MNHNY and CDR2 SVGAGI (reference sequence). DNA for the CDR3: TGTGCCAGCAGTTACTCACTAAAGGAACTGTTTTTT. It specifies CASSYSLKELFF.

The J gene is TRBJ1-2, the V gene TRBV27; D is uncertain. The CDR3 length is 14 residues. Trimming shortened V by 4 bases and J by 5 bases, and 14 bases separated the two germline ends. Per the germline V gene, CDR1 is MNHEY and CDR2 is SMNVEV (reference sequence). The DNA of the CDR3 is TGTGCCAGCAGTTCTACACATGGGCGGTATGGCTACACCTTC. As protein: CASSSTHGRYGYTF.

V gene TRBV29-1 combines with J gene TRBJ1-1, with TRBD1 identical over 7 bases. V gave up 7 bases and J gave up 6 bases; unmatched junction bases: 11. The CDR3 is 13 amino acids. Germline V gene data show CDR1 as SQVTM and CDR2 as ANQGSEA. CDR3 coding DNA: TGCAGCGCCTGTACCACAGGGGTCGCTGAAGCTTTCTTT. Protein: CSACTTGVAEAFF.

This clonotype was picked up many times. The gene calls are TRBV7-6 and TRBJ2-1; 9 bases agree with TRBD1. The germline gives CDR1 SGHVS, CDR2 FNYEAQ. The trim removed 5 bases at V and 9 bases at J, leaving 11 bases unmatched. CDR3 size: 15 residues. This CDR3 is CASSPRDRVSSEQFF. The CDR3 DNA reads TGTGCCAGCAGCCCCCGGGACAGGGTATCGAGTGAGCAGTTCTTC.

This clonotype occurred many times. The rearrangement links TRBV29-1 to TRBJ1-2, with D possibly being TRBD1 (5 bases). The CDR3 runs 12 residues. Germline CDR1 SQVTM, CDR2 ANQGSEA. Trimming left V 3 bases short and J 4 bases short, with 9 bases between. This CDR3 reads CSVDKGTYGYTF. Here the CDR3 DNA reads TGCAGCGTTGATAAGGGGACCTATGGCTACACCTTC. Complete variable domain (other parts from reference TRBV29-1 and TRBJ1-2): SAVISQKPSRDICQRGTSLTIQCQVDSQVTMMFWYRQQPGQSLTLIATANQGSEATYESGFVIDKFPISRPNLTFSTLTVSNMSPEDSSIYLCSVDKGTYGYTFGSGTRLTVV.

The rearrangement uses TRBV29-1 and TRBJ2-5; D is unclear. Germline-derived CDR1 and CDR2 are SQVTM and ANQGSEA. This CDR3 contains 11 residues. Trimming removed 6 bases from V and 5 bases from J, with 10 bases in between. The CDR3 here is CSVGPQETQYF. In DNA, the CDR3 is TGCAGCGTCGGACCGCAGGAGACCCAGTACTTC.

This clonotype was counted many times. The chain combines TRBV7-2 with TRBJ1-1; D is unresolved. CDR1 and CDR2 (germline): SGHTA, FQGNSA. Trimming stripped 5 bases from V and 5 bases from J, with 12 bases between. The CDR3 has 13 amino acids. The CDR3 DNA is TGTGCCAGCAGCCCCACTCGAGGGACTGAAGCTTTCTTT. Amino acid sequence: CASSPTRGTEAFF.

Many counts were recorded for this clonotype. This chain connects TRBV19 to TRBJ2-6; D tentatively reads TRBD1 or TRBD2 (5 bases each). The germline V and J ends were trimmed by 9 bases and 4 bases, with 13 bases remaining between them. The CDR3 length is 14 residues. Germline V gene data show CDR1 as LNHDA and CDR2 as SQIVND (reference sequence). This CDR3 reads CASQRGSGANVLTF. The CDR3 DNA reads TGTGCCAGCCAGAGGGGTTCCGGGGCCAACGTCCTGACTTTC.

In this sample, this clonotype turned up many times. J is TRBJ2-7 and V is TRBV20-1; D uncertain. The CDR3 covers 12 residues. Germline V lookup: CDR1 DFQATT, CDR2 SNEGSKA (reference sequence). V gave up 4 bases and J gave up 5 bases, with 12 bases separating them. This CDR3 reads CSAIPVSDEQYF. As DNA, the CDR3 is TGCAGTGCTATTCCCGTGTCTGACGAGCAGTACTTC.

The chain carries TRBV20-1 and TRBJ2-3; D possibly uses TRBD1 or TRBD2 (6 bases each). The CDR3 runs 14 residues. V dropped 3 bases and J dropped 4 bases, with 14 bases sitting between them. Germline CDR1 DFQATT, CDR2 SNEGSKA (reference sequence). DNA for the CDR3: TGCAGTGCTAGTCGGGGGCTAGGCGCAGATACGCAGTATTTT. Protein: CSASRGLGADTQYF.

The table lists this clonotype with many counts. The chain joins TRBV30 to TRBJ1-1; D remains ambiguous. The CDR3 consists of 15 residues. Trimming took off 0 bases at V and 0 bases at J, with 11 bases between the two ends. In germline, CDR1 is GTSNPN, CDR2 SVGIG (reference sequence). CDR3 region: CAWSVRVGMNTEAFF. The CDR3 coding sequence is TGTGCCTGGAGTGTACGTGTAGGGATGAACACTGAAGCTTTCTTT.

This clonotype was counted only a few times. This could be a read error, since a much larger clone is one nucleotide away. This chain uses TRBV20-1 with TRBJ1-6; a weak D match, TRBD1 (6 bases). Germline V gene sequence: CDR1 DFQATT, CDR2 SNEGSKA (reference sequence). The CDR3 sequence is 16 residues long. CDR3: CSASPTGSSYNSSLHF. For the CDR3, the DNA is TGCAGTGCTAGTCCAACAGGGAGCTCCTATAATTCATCCCTCCACTTT.

The V gene is TRBV4-3, the J gene TRBJ2-6; no clear D. CDR1 LGHNA and CDR2 YSLEER come from the germline V gene. Trimming cost V 0 bases and J 0 bases, with 12 bases left between them. The CDR3 extends over 18 amino acids. The CDR3 region is CASSQDLPQTSGANVLTF. DNA of the CDR3: TGCGCCAGCAGCCAAGATCTGCCACAGACCTCTGGGGCCAACGTCCTGACTTTC.

In this sample, this clonotype turned up many times. The CDR3 is CASSTPEQGIWDVTQYF. Here the CDR3 DNA reads TGCGCCAGCAGCACCCCTGAGCAGGGCATTTGGGACGTGACCCAGTACTTC. V gene TRBV5-1 combines with J gene TRBJ2-5, with D perhaps matching TRBD1 or TRBD2 (5 bases each). Per the germline V gene, CDR1 is SGHRS and CDR2 is YFSETQ. The V gene lost 4 bases and the J gene lost 7 bases, with 26 bases spanning the gap. The CDR3 is 17 amino acids.

This clonotype was counted at least ten times. The genes are TRBV27 and TRBJ1-2; 8 positions match TRBD1. V was pared by 4 bases and J by 7 bases, with 8 bases of the junction left unmatched. Germline CDR1 reads MNHEY; CDR2 reads SMNVEV (reference sequence). This CDR3 contains 14 residues. For the CDR3, the DNA is TGTGCCAGCAGTTCGGGACAGGCATACTTTGGCTACACCTTC. Its translation: CASSSGQAYFGYTF.

About this clonotype itself: A read error may be the cause here, since a much bigger clone is one base away. The chain is built from TRBV11-2 and TRBJ2-3, with D unresolved. Trimming removed 2 bases at V and 0 bases at J, with 6 bases between. This CDR3 is built from 14 residues. The V gene's germline CDR1 is SGHAT and CDR2 FQNNGV. The CDR3 DNA follows: TGTGCCAGCAGCTTAAGGGCTAGCACAGATACGCAGTATTTT. It yields the protein CASSLRASTDTQYF.

This clonotype was detected ten times or more. This chain joins TRBV7-2 and TRBJ1-3; D gene unclear. CDR1 is SGHTA, CDR2 FQGNSA, per germline. The CDR3 sequence is 16 residues long. V lost 2 bases, J lost 0 bases, and 11 bases lay in between. The CDR3 here is CASSLSGSLSGNTIYF. CDR3 in DNA: TGTGCCAGCAGCTTATCGGGCAGCCTCTCTGGAAACACCATATATTTT.

This chain connects TRBV12-3 or TRBV12-4 to TRBJ2-5; the D is unclear. The germline V and J ends were trimmed by 5 bases and 1 base, with 14 bases remaining between them. The CDR3 consists of 15 residues. The CDR3 protein is CASSPRTDSQETQYF. The CDR3, as DNA: TGTGCCAGCAGTCCCCGGACCGATTCCCAAGAGACCCAGTACTTC.

This clonotype came up a few times. CDR3 sequence reads: CASSLTSPDTQYF. The CDR3 DNA reads as TGCGCCAGCAGCCTGACAAGTCCAGATACGCAGTATTTT. The chain links TRBV5-1 to TRBJ2-3; D uncertain. The germline CDR1 and CDR2 sequences are SGHRS and YFSETQ. V lost 4 bases to trimming and J lost 4 bases, with 10 bases between them. CDR3 length equals 13 residues.

This clonotype was picked up many times. V usage is TRBV7-9 and J usage is TRBJ2-5; no definite D call. Looked up from germline, CDR1 is SEHNR and CDR2 is FQNEAQ (reference sequence). V lost 6 bases to trimming and J lost 1 base, with 12 bases between them. The CDR3 has 14 amino acids. The CDR3 DNA reads TGTGCCAGCAGTCATGGGTTTCTCCAAGAGACCCAGTACTTC. It is translated as CASSHGFLQETQYF.

This clonotype was counted many times. V usage is TRBV5-1 and J usage is TRBJ2-7; 8 positions match TRBD1. The germline V gene encodes CDR1 SGHRS and CDR2 YFSETQ. The CDR3 has 15 residues. The V segment lost 3 bases and the J segment 0 bases; nucleotides outside the gene matches: 5. The CDR3 DNA reads as TGCGCCAGCAGCTCAGGACAGGGCTCCTCCTACGAGCAGTACTTC. It encodes CASSSGQGSSYEQYF.